This TCR beta chain was identified in a study of cytomegalovirus exposure and HLA in healthy donors. Overall study findings and caveats: It was confirmed in vitro that a few of the CMV-associated chains were specific for CMV antigens.

On this clone: Its antigen is currently unknown.

60 Vbeta and 13 Jbeta primers were used in PCR. Original processing methods: A later analysis tallied roughly 77 million unique TCR beta chains, some 10 million of them shared. Some clones are missing from TCRdb's copy, which holds only in-frame ones; the method was immunoSEQ multiplex PCR. D and trimming come from the DNA, and the V and J calls and clone size come from that table. The table records about 170,000 clones, approximately 80% of them present only once. Germline V lookup: CDR1 SGHNT, CDR2 YENEEA. V was shortened by 6 bases and J by 2 bases, with 11 bases between the two germline ends. The CDR3 is made up of 14 amino acids.

The specimen sequenced was PBMCs. The source of this sequence is a woman aged 45-60 years in good health and CMV-seropositive. The chain carries TRBV11-3 and TRBJ2-1; D is perhaps TRBD1 (6 bases). The CDR3 bases are TGTGCCAGCAGTCGGGACAACGCCTACAATGAGCAGTTCTTC. Translating gives CASSRDNAYNEQFF.